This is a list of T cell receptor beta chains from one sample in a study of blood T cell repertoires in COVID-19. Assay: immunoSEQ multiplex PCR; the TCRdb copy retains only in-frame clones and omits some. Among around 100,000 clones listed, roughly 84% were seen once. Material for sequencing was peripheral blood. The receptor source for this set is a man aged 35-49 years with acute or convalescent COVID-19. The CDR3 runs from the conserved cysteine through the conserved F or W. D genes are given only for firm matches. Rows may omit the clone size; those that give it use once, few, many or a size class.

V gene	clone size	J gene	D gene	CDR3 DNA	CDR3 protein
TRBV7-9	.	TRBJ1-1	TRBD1	TGTGCCAGCAGCCCCACTTACAGGGGCGAGGTTTTTGAAGCTTTCTTT	CASSPTYRGEVFEAFF
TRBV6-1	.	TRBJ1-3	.	TGTGCCAGCAGTGAAACCCTCAGAAGTTCTGGAAACACCATATATTTT	CASSETLRSSGNTIYF
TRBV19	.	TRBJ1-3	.	TGTGCCAGTACTAGGGGGAACAGCAGATTCTCTGGAAACACCATATATTTT	CASTRGNSRFSGNTIYF
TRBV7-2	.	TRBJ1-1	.	TGTGCCAGCAGCCTACGACAGGTCCAGAACACTGAAGCTTTCTTT	CASSLRQVQNTEAFF
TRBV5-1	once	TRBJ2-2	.	TGCGCCAGCAGCTCGCCAGTCCGTCCGAACACCGGGGAGCTGTTTTTT	CASSSPVRPNTGELFF
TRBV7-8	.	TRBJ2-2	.	TGTGCCACCAAGAACACCGGGGAGCTGTTTTTT	CATKNTGELFF
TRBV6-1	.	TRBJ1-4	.	TGTGCCAGCAGTGAAAGGGCAGGGGTAAAACTGTTTTTT	CASSERAGVKLFF
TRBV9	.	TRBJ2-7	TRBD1	TGTGCCAGCAGCGCCGGGACAGGGGTTTACGAGCAGTACTTC	CASSAGTGVYEQYF
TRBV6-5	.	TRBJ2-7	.	TGTGCCAGCAGTTACTTTAGCGGTAACTACGAGCAGTACTTC	CASSYFSGNYEQYF
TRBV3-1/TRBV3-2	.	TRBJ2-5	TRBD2	TGTGCCAGCAGCCAAGTACACACCGGGACTAGCGGGGGCCGAGGGGAGACCCAGTACTTC	CASSQVHTGTSGGRGETQYF
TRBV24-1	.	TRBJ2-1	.	TGTGCCACCAATATGGCATCAGGTGAGCAGTTCTTC	CATNMASGEQFF
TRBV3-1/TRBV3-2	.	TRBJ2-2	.	TGTGCCAGCAGCCGGGAGGAGACAAGCACCGGGGAGCTGTTTTTT	CASSREETSTGELFF
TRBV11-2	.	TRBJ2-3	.	TGTGCCAGCAGCTTAAGAGGGTTTGGGATAGATACGCAGTATTTT	CASSLRGFGIDTQYF
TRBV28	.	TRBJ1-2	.	TGTGCCAGCCTTAACAGGGCCTATGGCTACACCTTC	CASLNRAYGYTF
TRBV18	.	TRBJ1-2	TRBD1	TGTGCCAGCGATACGACAGGGGGCTTTGGCTACACCTTC	CASDTTGGFGYTF
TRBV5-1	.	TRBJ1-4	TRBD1	TGCGCCAGCAGCTCCCTCCGGACAGGGTTGCGAGAAAAACTGTTTTTT	CASSSLRTGLREKLFF
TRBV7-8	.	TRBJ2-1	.	TGTGCCAGCAGCTTAGCGGCGGGTACTTCCTACAATGAGCAGTTCTTC	CASSLAAGTSYNEQFF
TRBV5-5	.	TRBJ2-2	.	TGTGCCAGCAGCCCTCAGGGGTACACCGGGGAGCTGTTTTTT	CASSPQGYTGELFF
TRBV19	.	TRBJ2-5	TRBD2	TGTGCCAGTAGTGAGGGTAGCGGGGGATCCGAGACCCAGTACTTC	CASSEGSGGSETQYF
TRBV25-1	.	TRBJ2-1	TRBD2	TGTGCCAGCAGTGAGCCCCTAGCGGGAGGGCCGAGGGAGCAGTTCTTC	CASSEPLAGGPREQFF
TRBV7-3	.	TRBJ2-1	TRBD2	TGTGCCAGCAGCTTAGCGCGGGAGGTCTACAATGAGCAGTTCTTC	CASSLAREVYNEQFF
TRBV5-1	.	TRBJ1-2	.	TGCGCCAGCAGCCCGACAGTTCCGACTTCCTATGGCTACACCTTC	CASSPTVPTSYGYTF
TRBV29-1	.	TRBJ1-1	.	TGCAGCGTTGAAGATCACAGTTACACTGAAGCTTTCTTT	CSVEDHSYTEAFF
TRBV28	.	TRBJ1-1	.	TGTGCCAGCAGTTCGCCCGGGGGGACTGAAGCTTTCTTT	CASSSPGGTEAFF
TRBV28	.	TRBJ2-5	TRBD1	TGTGCCAGCAGTTTATACAGGGGAGAGACCCAGTACTTC	CASSLYRGETQYF
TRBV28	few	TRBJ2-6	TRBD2	TGTGCCAGCCACCCCGGGGGGGGCTCTGGGGCCAACGTCCTGACTTTC	CASHPGGGSGANVLTF
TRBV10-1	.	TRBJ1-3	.	TGCGCCAGCAGTGAGGGCAGGGATTCGGCGAAGGGTGGAAACACCATATATTTT	CASSEGRDSAKGGNTIYF
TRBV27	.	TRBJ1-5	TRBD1	TGTGCCAGCAGTCTAGGACAGGGTGGCAATCAGCCCCAGCATTTT	CASSLGQGGNQPQHF
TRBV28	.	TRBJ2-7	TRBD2	TGTGCCAGCAGGGGACTAGCGGGAGGCATCTCACGTTCCTACGAGCAGTACTTC	CASRGLAGGISRSYEQYF
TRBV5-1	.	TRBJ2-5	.	TGCGCCAGCAGCCCCCGGGAGTCTCAAGAGACCCAGTACTTC	CASSPRESQETQYF
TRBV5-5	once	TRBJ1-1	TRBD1	TGTGCCAGCAGCCTAGGACAGGGGACGAACACTGAAGCTTTCTTT	CASSLGQGTNTEAFF
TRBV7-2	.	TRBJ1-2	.	TGTGCCAGCAGCTTAGGACAGAATAACTATGGCTACACCTTC	CASSLGQNNYGYTF
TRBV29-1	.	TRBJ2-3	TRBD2	TGCAGCGTACCGGGACTAGCGGGACCAGATACGCAGTATTTT	CSVPGLAGPDTQYF
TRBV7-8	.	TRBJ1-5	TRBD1	TGTGCCAGCAGCGGAACAGGGGGCCAGCCCCAGCATTTT	CASSGTGGQPQHF
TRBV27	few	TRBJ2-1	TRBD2	TGTGCCAGCAGTTTCCAAGGACTAGCGGGAAGCCTCTACAATGAGCAGTTCTTC	CASSFQGLAGSLYNEQFF
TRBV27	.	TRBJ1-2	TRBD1	TGTGCCAGCAGTTTATCGAGGGACAGGGTTTATGGCTACACCTTC	CASSLSRDRVYGYTF
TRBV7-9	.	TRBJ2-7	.	TGTGCCAGCACCTCGAAAGCAGGGGCCAACGAGCAGTACTTC	CASTSKAGANEQYF
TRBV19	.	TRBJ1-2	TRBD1	TGTGCCAGTACCCAGGGGACAGGGGGTTCGAACTATGGCTACACCTTC	CASTQGTGGSNYGYTF
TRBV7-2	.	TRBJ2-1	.	TGTGCCAGCAGCTTAGAATGGAGCTCCCCCATCAATGAGCAGTTCTTC	CASSLEWSSPINEQFF
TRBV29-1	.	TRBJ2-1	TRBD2	TGCAGCGCCAAGACTAGCGGGAGCAATGAGCAGTTCTTC	CSAKTSGSNEQFF
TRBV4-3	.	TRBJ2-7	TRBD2	TGCGCCAGCAGCCAGATTGGAGCGGGGCGGAACGAGCAGTACTTC	CASSQIGAGRNEQYF
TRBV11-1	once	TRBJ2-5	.	TGTGCCAGCAGCCGACAGGTTGGGACAGAGACCCAGTACTTC	CASSRQVGTETQYF
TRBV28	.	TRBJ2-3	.	TGTGCCAGCAGTTTACTGCGGGGTCTTCAGTATTTT	CASSLLRGLQYF